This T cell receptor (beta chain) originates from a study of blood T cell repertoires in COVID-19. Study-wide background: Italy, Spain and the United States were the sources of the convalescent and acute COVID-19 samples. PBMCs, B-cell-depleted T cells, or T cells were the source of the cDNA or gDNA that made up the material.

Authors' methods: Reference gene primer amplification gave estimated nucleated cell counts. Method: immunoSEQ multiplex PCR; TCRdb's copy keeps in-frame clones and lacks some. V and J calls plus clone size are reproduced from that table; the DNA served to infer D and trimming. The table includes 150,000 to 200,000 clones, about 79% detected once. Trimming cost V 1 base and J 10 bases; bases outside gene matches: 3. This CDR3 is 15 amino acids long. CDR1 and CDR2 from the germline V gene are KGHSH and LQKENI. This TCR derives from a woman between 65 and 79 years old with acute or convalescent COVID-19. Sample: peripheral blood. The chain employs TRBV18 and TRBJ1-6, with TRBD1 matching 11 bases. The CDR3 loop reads CASSPRGTGGSPLHF. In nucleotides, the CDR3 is TGTGCCAGCTCACCACGTGGGACAGGGGGATCACCCCTCCACTTT.